This T cell receptor beta chain was identified during a study of tumor-infiltrating lymphocytes in localized non-small cell lung cancer. For the study at large: Some samples were collected after neoadjuvant chemotherapy; smokers, never-smokers and several histologies were included.

Germline V CDR1 and CDR2: MNHNS, SASEGT. Trimming took off 7 bases at V and 5 bases at J, with 15 bases between the two ends. This CDR3 comprises 14 residues. Using immunoSEQ multiplex PCR, the repertoire was profiled, and TCRdb retains in-frame clones only, with some absent. There are around 17,000 clones in the sample; less than 85% occur only once, and approximately 6.8% lies in the top ten. The chain is built from TRBV6-1 and TRBJ1-5; D call uncertain. This clonotype was obtained from a human donor with non-small cell lung cancer. Sequencing input: lung tumor tissue. CDR3 in DNA: TGTGCCAGCACTCCCTCGGGATCCGATCAGCCCCAGCATTTT. Protein sequence: CASTPSGSDQPQHF.